A single sample is the source of the 23 T cell receptor beta chains below, sequenced in a study of CD8 T cells in Susac syndrome. Random hexamers primed reverse transcription of roughly 0.5 to 1 ug RNA. TCRdb reanalysed the immunoSEQ multiplex PCR reads using MiXCR and keeps one entry per CDR3 protein. Of about 300,000 distinct CDR3 sequences in the sample, just over 90% were seen once. Sequenced sample: CD4+ T cells from PBMCs. Receptors were obtained from a human donor with multiple sclerosis.

The chain has TRBV27 and TRBJ1-3; D gene uncertain. Germline CDR1 MNHEY, CDR2 SMNVEV (reference sequence). This CDR3 is built from 18 residues. The V and J ends lost 5 bases and 2 bases respectively, with 22 bases between them. CDR3 sequence: CASSPPARRPRTGNTIYF. The CDR3 DNA sequence: TGTGCCAGCAGTCCCCCCGCGCGCAGGCCCAGAACTGGAAACACCATATATTTT.

CDR3 residues: CSVALTGGRAEAFF. Here the CDR3 DNA reads TGCAGCGTTGCGCTTACAGGGGGGCGGGCTGAAGCTTTCTTT. The chain is built from TRBV29-1 and TRBJ1-1; 8 nucleotides match TRBD1. The CDR3 has 14 residues. The J segment lost 6 bases and the V segment lost 4 bases, leaving 10 bases of the junction unmatched. Germline lookup yields CDR1 SQVTM and CDR2 ANQGSEA. Variable domain in full (rest from reference TRBV29-1 and TRBJ1-1): SAVISQKPSRDICQRGTSLTIQCQVDSQVTMMFWYRQQPGQSLTLIATANQGSEATYESGFVIDKFPISRPNLTFSTLTVSNMSPEDSSIYLCSVALTGGRAEAFFGQGTRLTVV.

The chain joins TRBV29-1 to TRBJ2-3; either TRBD1 or TRBD2 may supply D (7 bases each). V was trimmed by 2 bases and J by 3 bases, leaving 15 bases between them. Germline V gene lookup returns CDR1 SQVTM and CDR2 ANQGSEA. The CDR3 has 15 residues. CDR3 DNA sequence: TGCAGCGTTGAACAGGGGGGGGCCGGGACAGATACGCAGTATTTT. This sequence encodes CSVEQGGAGTDTQYF.

V gene TRBV7-8 combines with J gene TRBJ2-5; D unresolved. The CDR3 spans 14 residues. CDR1 is SGHVS, CDR2 FQNEAQ, per germline. The V and J ends lost 4 bases and 5 bases respectively, with 14 bases between them. The DNA of the CDR3 is TGTGCCAGCAGCTCTACCTGGACCCGGGAGACCCAGTACTTC. It codes for CASSSTWTRETQYF.

This chain connects TRBV7-3 to TRBJ2-1; TRBD2 aligns across 11 bases. The CDR3 has 15 amino acids. Germline values: CDR1 SGHTA, CDR2 FQGTGA. Trimming at V came to 4 bases and at J to 9 bases, leaving 8 bases not matched to a gene. The CDR3 region is CASSYLLAGAAEQFF. As DNA, the CDR3 is TGTGCCAGCAGCTACCTACTAGCGGGAGCGGCTGAGCAGTTCTTC.

This chain links TRBV3-1 with TRBJ2-3; weak D call: TRBD2 (6 bases). The ends were cut back, 0 bases at V and 1 base at J, with 11 bases in the middle. The CDR3 has 16 residues. Germline V CDR1 and CDR2: LGHDT, YNNKEL (reference sequence). CDR3 DNA: TGTGCCAGCAGCCAAGATGGAGGGAAAGGCACAGATACGCAGTATTTT. Translating it yields CASSQDGGKGTDTQYF.

This chain connects TRBV29-1 to TRBJ2-3; 8 bases are a match to TRBD1. CDR1 is SQVTM and CDR2 is ANQGSEA in the germline V gene. J gave up 3 bases and V 8 bases, and 10 bases lay outside the gene matches. This CDR3 is 14 amino acids long. CDR3 nucleotide sequence: TGCAGCTCGACAGGGGCGATGGGGACAGATACGCAGTATTTT. It specifies CSSTGAMGTDTQYF.

This clonotype appeared a single time. The rearrangement links TRBV10-3 to TRBJ1-3; D is undetermined. Trimming shortened V by 10 bases and J by 0 bases, and 10 bases separated the two germline ends. CDR1 is ENHRY, CDR2 SYGVKD, per germline. The CDR3 runs 13 residues. Here the CDR3 reads CATALDSGNTIYF. Written as DNA, the CDR3 is TGTGCCACCGCACTAGACTCTGGAAACACCATATATTTT.

V usage is TRBV29-1 and J usage is TRBJ1-2, with TRBD1 matching 12 bases. The CDR3 covers 16 residues. Germline assignment: CDR1 SQVTM and CDR2 ANQGSEA. The trim removed 1 base at V and 8 bases at J, leaving 11 bases unmatched. CDR3 sequence reads: CSVEALGTGGFWGYTF. CDR3 coding DNA: TGCAGCGTTGAAGCCCTTGGGACAGGGGGCTTTTGGGGCTACACCTTC.

The J gene is TRBJ1-2, the V gene TRBV28; TRBD1 is a possible D gene (5 bases). The germline V gene has CDR1 MDHEN and CDR2 SYDVKM. The length of the CDR3 is 14 residues. V was clipped by 5 bases and J by 8 bases, with 18 bases between them. CDR3 protein: CASSPPGRWGGYTF. CDR3 coding DNA: TGTGCCAGCAGTCCCCCCGGGCGCTGGGGGGGCTACACCTTC.

The rearrangement uses TRBV4-2 and TRBJ2-2, with TRBD2 matching over 12 bases. The CDR3 contains 20 residues. Germline CDR1 and CDR2: LGHNA and YNFKEQ. Germline trimming cut 4 bases from V and 5 bases from J; bases unmatched to any gene: 17. The CDR3 DNA reads as TGTGCCAGCAGCCGGGAACCGGGCCTAGCGGGAGGGCCGGGGACCGGGGAGCTGTTTTTT. Amino acid sequence: CASSREPGLAGGPGTGELFF.

The gene calls are TRBV4-3 and TRBJ2-7; TRBD2 matches at 7 bases. Germline CDR1 is LGHNA and CDR2 is YSLEER. The CDR3 has 15 residues. V trimming: 0 bases; J trimming: 1 base; junction bases outside the gene matches: 3. The CDR3 sequence is CASSQDRLASYEQYF. CDR3 DNA: TGCGCCAGCAGCCAAGACCGACTAGCATCCTACGAGCAGTACTTC.

The CDR3 sequence: CASSRSTSGNTIYF. The CDR3 DNA reads as TGTGCCAGCAGCCGATCAACCTCTGGAAACACCATATATTTT. This chain connects TRBV3-1 to TRBJ1-3; D ambiguous. The CDR3 covers 14 residues. Germline V gene data show CDR1 as LGHDT and CDR2 as YNNKEL (reference sequence). Trimming removed 4 bases from V and 0 bases from J, with 7 bases in between. The variable domain in full, completed from reference TRBV3-1 and TRBJ1-3, reads DTAVSQTPKYLVTQMGNDKSIKCEQNLGHDTMYWYKQDSKKFLKIMFSYNNKELIINETVPNRFSPKSPDKAHLNLHINSLELGDSAVYFCASSRSTSGNTIYFGEGSWLTVV.

This clonotype occurred a few times. V is TRBV29-1 and J is TRBJ2-7; 8 positions match TRBD1. V lost 7 bases to trimming and J lost 1 base; unmatched junction nucleotides: 6. Germline V gene lookup returns CDR1 SQVTM and CDR2 ANQGSEA. The CDR3 extends over 13 amino acids. The CDR3 DNA reads as TGCAGCGGAGGACAGGGCGTTTCCTACGAGCAGTACTTC. The encoded protein is CSGGQGVSYEQYF.

The chain employs TRBV6-2 or TRBV6-3 and TRBJ2-1; 12 bases fit TRBD2. With 2 bases clipped from V and 9 bases from J, the junction kept 8 bases outside the gene matches. Germline V CDR1 and CDR2: MNHEY, SVGEGT. This CDR3 has 16 amino acids. The DNA for the CDR3 is TGTGCCAGCAGTTACACCTCTAGCGGGAGGGGAGGTGAGCAGTTCTTC. Residues: CASSYTSSGRGGEQFF.

The chain uses TRBV11-2 and TRBJ1-4; tentatively, D is TRBD1 (5 bases). Germline lookup yields CDR1 SGHAT and CDR2 FQNNGV. Between the trimmed V and J ends, which lost 4 bases and 10 bases, there was a span of 13 bases. The CDR3 extends over 13 amino acids. DNA of the CDR3: TGTGCCAGCAGCTCACCCCGGGGGGGAAAACTGTTTTTT. Its protein is CASSSPRGGKLFF.

The CDR3 reads CASSFPDRTYEQYF. DNA of the CDR3: TGTGCCAGTAGTTTCCCTGACAGAACCTACGAGCAGTACTTC. This chain joins TRBV19 and TRBJ2-7, with D perhaps TRBD1 (5 bases). CDR3 length: 14 residues. The V gene's germline CDR1 is LNHDA and CDR2 SQIVND (reference sequence). The V end was cut by 5 bases, the J end by 2 bases, with 13 bases between.

The chain links TRBV4-3 to TRBJ2-1, with TRBD2 identical over 8 bases. The CDR3 is 13 amino acids. The V and J ends lost 3 bases and 13 bases, in that order; junction bases with no gene match: 8. Germline CDR1 LGHNA, CDR2 YSLEER. The CDR3 sequence: CASSQGTSGGQFF. CDR3 DNA sequence: TGCGCCAGCAGCCAGGGCACTAGCGGCGGTCAGTTCTTC.

The chain uses TRBV2 and TRBJ2-3; D remains ambiguous. Germline V gene sequence: CDR1 SNHLY, CDR2 FYNNEI. Trimming took off 4 bases at V and 3 bases at J, with 8 bases between the two ends. CDR3 length: 13 residues. CDR3 region: CASSGTRTDTQYF. As DNA, the CDR3 is TGTGCCAGCAGTGGGACCCGAACAGATACGCAGTATTTT.

The chain is built from TRBV29-1 and TRBJ1-1; D call uncertain. Germline lookup yields CDR1 SQVTM and CDR2 ANQGSEA. V was clipped by 6 bases and J by 0 bases, with 11 bases between them. The CDR3 sequence is 13 residues long. CDR3 nucleotide sequence: TGCAGCGTAGTGACACCTATGAACACTGAAGCTTTCTTT. Translation: CSVVTPMNTEAFF.

The chain carries TRBV29-1 and TRBJ1-1; D gene unclear. This CDR3 is 13 amino acids long. Germline lookup yields CDR1 SQVTM and CDR2 ANQGSEA. V was clipped by 7 bases and J by 0 bases, with 12 bases between them. The CDR3 DNA reads TGCAGCGCCCCATTCGCGGTGAACACTGAAGCTTTCTTT. Residues: CSAPFAVNTEAFF.

The chain uses TRBV20-1 and TRBJ2-4; D unclear. Trimming removed 3 bases at V and 0 bases at J, with 9 bases between. The CDR3 contains 14 residues. Germline CDR1 DFQATT, CDR2 SNEGSKA (reference sequence). This CDR3 is CSASEGLAKNIQYF. The CDR3, as DNA: TGCAGTGCTAGTGAAGGCTTAGCCAAAAACATTCAGTACTTC.

The V and J genes are TRBV6-5 and TRBJ2-1; TRBD2 agrees at 7 bases. V shed 2 bases, J shed 2 bases, and the junction held 3 bases outside the gene matches. Germline V gives CDR1 MNHEY, CDR2 SVGAGI. The CDR3 has 15 amino acids. The CDR3 sequence: CASSYGGLPYNEQFF. CDR3 DNA: TGTGCCAGCAGTTACGGGGGACTACCCTACAATGAGCAGTTCTTC.